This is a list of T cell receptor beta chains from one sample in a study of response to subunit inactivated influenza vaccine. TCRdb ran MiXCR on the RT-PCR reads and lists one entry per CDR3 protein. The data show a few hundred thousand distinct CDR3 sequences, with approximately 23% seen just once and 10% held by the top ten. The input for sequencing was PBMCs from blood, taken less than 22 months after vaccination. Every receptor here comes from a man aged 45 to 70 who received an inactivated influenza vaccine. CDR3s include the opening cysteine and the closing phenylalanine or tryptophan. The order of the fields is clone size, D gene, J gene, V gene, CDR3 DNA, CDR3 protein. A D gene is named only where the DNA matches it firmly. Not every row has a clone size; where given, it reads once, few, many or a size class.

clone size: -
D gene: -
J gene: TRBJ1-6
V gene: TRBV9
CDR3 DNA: TGTGCCAGCAGCGTACAGGAGCTTAATTCACCCCTCCACTTT
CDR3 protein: CASSVQELNSPLHF

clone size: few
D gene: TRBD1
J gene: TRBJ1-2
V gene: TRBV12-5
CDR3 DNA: TGTGCTAGTGCCTTTAGTGACAGGGCATACTCCTATGGCTACACCTTC
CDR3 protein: CASAFSDRAYSYGYTF

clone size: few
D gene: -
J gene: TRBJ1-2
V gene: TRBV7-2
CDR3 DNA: -
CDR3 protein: CASSVASGTGNTF

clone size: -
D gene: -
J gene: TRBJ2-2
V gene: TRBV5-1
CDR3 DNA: TGCGCCAGCAGCTTGCAGGGGCAGAGCGGGGAGCTGTTTTTT
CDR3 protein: CASSLQGQSGELFF

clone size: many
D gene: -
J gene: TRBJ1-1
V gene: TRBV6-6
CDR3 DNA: TGTGCCAGCAGTTACAGTCAGAACACTGAAGCTTTCTTT
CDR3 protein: CASSYSQNTEAFF

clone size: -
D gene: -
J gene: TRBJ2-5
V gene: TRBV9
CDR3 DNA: TGTGCCAGCAGCGTAGGGGCCCTCACAGTAGGAGAGACCCAGTACTTC
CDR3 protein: CASSVGALTVGETQYF

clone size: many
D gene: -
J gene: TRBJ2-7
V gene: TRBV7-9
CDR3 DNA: TGTGCCAGCGGTCGTGAGGTCTACTACGAGCAGTACTTC
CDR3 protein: CASGREVYYEQYF

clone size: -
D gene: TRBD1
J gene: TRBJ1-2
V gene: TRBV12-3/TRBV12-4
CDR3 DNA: TGTGCCAGCAGTTTGGACAGGGCTTATAACTATGGCTACACCTTC
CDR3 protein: CASSLDRAYNYGYTF

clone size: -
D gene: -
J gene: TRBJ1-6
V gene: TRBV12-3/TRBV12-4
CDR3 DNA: TGTGCCAGCAGTTTAGCTTTTAGAGAGAATTCACCCCTCCACTTT
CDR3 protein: CASSLAFRENSPLHF

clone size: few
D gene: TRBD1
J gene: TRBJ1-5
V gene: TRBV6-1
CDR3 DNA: TGTGCCAGCAGAGCAAACCGGGACAGAACTCAGCCCCAGCATTTT
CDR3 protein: CASRANRDRTQPQHF

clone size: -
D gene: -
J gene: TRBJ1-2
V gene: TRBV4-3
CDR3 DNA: TGCGCCAGCAGCCAAGAGATAAGCGCTAACTATGGCTACACCTTC
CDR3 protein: CASSQEISANYGYTF

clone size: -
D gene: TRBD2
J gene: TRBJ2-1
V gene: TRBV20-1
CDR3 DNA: TGCAGTGCTAGAGCTCCTAGCGGGAGTATAGTGGGCTACAATGAGCAGTTCTTC
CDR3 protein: CSARAPSGSIVGYNEQFF

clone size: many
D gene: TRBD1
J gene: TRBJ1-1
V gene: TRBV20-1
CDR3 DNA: TGCAGTGCTAGAGGACAGGGGTTCACTGAAGCTTTCTTT
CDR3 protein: CSARGQGFTEAFF

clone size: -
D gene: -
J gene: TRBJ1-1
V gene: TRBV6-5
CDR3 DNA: TGTGCCAGCAGTTACAGCCTAATGAACACTGAAGCTTTCTTT
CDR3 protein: CASSYSLMNTEAFF

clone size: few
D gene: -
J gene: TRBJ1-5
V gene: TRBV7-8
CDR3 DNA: TGTGCCAGCAGCTTAGCCGCCAGGGTTAGCAATCAGCCCCAGCATTTT
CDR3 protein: CASSLAARVSNQPQHF

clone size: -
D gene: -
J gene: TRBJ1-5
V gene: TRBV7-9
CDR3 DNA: TGTGCCAGCAGCTGGCACAATCAGCCCCAGCATTTT
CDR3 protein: CASSWHNQPQHF

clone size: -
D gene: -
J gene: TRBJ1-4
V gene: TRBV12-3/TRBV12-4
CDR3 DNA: TGTGCCAGCAGCAGACAGTCACCTGAAAAACTGTTTTTT
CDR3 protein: CASSRQSPEKLFF

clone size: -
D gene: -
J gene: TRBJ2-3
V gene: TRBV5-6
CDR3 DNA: TGTGCCAGCAGCAAGACAAGCACAGATACGCAGTATTTT
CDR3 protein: CASSKTSTDTQYF

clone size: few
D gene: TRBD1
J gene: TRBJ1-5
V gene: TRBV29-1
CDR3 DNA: TGCAGCGTGCAACAGGGGTCCGGGCAGCCCCAGCATTTT
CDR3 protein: CSVQQGSGQPQHF

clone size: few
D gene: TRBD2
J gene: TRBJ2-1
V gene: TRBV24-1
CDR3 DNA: TGTGCCACCAGTGACCCGCGGGCAAGTCTAGCGGGTTACAATGAGCAGTTCTTC
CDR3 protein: CATSDPRASLAGYNEQFF

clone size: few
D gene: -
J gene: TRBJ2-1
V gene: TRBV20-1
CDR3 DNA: TGCAGTGCTCGAGGTCGCAACAGGGTGGAATTATACAATGAGCAGTTCTTC
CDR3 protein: CSARGRNRVELYNEQFF

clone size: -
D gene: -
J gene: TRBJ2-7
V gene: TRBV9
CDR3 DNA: TGTGCCAGCAGCGTAGCACCGAGTCCCCCCTACGAGCAGTACTTC
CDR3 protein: CASSVAPSPPYEQYF

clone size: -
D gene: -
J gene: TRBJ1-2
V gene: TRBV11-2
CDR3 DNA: TGTGCCAGCAGCACGGACAGTGTCTATGGCTACACCTTC
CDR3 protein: CASSTDSVYGYTF

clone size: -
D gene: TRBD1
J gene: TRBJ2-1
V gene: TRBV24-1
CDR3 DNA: TGTGCCACCAGTGATGACGGGACAGGGGGTCATGAGCAGTTCTTC
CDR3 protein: CATSDDGTGGHEQFF

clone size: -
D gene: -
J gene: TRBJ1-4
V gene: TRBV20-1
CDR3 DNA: TGCAGTGCTAGAGGGGGGAATGAAAAACTGTTTTTT
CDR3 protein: CSARGGNEKLFF

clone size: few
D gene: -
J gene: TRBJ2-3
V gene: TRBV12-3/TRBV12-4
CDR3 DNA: TGTGCCAGCAGTTATAGTGCTCGCACAGATACGCAGTATTTT
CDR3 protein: CASSYSARTDTQYF

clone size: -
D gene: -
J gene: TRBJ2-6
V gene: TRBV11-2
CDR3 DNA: TGTGCCAGCAGCTTATTGGTGGCGCTCGGGGCCAACGTCCTGACTTTC
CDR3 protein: CASSLLVALGANVLTF

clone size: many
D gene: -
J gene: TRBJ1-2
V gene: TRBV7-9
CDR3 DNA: TGTGCCAGCAGCTTTAGGAATAACTTCTATGGCTACACCTTC
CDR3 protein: CASSFRNNFYGYTF

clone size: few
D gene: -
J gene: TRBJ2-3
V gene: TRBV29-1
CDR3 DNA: TGCAGCGTTGGGGACGGAACCAGCGCAGATACGCAGTATTTT
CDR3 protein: CSVGDGTSADTQYF

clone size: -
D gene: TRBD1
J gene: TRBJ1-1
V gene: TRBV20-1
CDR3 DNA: TGCAGTGCTGACAGGGGGAGGACTGAAGCTTTCTTT
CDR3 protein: CSADRGRTEAFF

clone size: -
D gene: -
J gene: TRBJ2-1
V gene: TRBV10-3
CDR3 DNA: TGTGCCATCAGTGACCCTCCGGAAAGTCGGCGAGGCAATGAGCAGTTCTTC
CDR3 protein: CAISDPPESRRGNEQFF

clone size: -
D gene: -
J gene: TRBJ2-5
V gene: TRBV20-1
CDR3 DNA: TGCAGTGCAACACTAGGGGGGGAGACCCAGTACTTC
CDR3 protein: CSATLGGETQYF

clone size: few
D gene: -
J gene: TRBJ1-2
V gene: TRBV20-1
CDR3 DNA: TGCAGTGCTAGAGACAGCCAGGGAAAAAGGGATAACTATGGCTACACCTTC
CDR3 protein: CSARDSQGKRDNYGYTF

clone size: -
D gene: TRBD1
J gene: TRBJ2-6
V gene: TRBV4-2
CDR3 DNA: TGTGCCAGCAGCCCGTCTAGGACAGGGGGCTTTGGGGCCAACGTCCTGACTTTC
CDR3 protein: CASSPSRTGGFGANVLTF

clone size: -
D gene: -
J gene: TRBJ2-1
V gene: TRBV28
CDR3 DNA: TGTGCCAGCAGTTTATATGCGGGTGAGCAGTTCTTC
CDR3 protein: CASSLYAGEQFF

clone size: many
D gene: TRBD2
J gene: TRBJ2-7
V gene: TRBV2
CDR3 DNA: TGTGCCAGCAGGGGGACTAGCGGGAGTTACGAGCAGTACTTC
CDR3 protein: CASRGTSGSYEQYF

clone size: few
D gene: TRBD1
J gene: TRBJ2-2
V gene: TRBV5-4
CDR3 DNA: TGTGCCAGCAGCCGGGCCGGGACAGGGAACACCGGGGAGCTGTTTTTT
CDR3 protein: CASSRAGTGNTGELFF

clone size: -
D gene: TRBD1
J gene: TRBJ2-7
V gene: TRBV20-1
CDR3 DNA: TGCAGTGCTAGACAACAGGGGATTTCCTACGAGCAGTACTTC
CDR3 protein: CSARQQGISYEQYF

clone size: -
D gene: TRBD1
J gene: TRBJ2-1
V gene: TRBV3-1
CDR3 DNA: TGTGCCAGCAGAGGGACAGGGGTCCACAATGAGCAGTTCTTC
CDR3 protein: CASRGTGVHNEQFF

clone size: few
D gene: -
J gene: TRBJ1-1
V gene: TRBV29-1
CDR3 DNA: TGCAGCGTTGATGGAGGTGGGGTAATGAACACTGAAGCTTTCTTT
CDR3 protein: CSVDGGGVMNTEAFF

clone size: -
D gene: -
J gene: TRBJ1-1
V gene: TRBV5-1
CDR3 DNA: TGCGCCAGCAGCCTCTCAATATCGGACGGGAACACTGAAGCTTTCTTT
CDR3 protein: CASSLSISDGNTEAFF

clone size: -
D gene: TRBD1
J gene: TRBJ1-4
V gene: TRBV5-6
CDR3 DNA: TGTGCCAGCAGCTTAACGGGACAGAATGAAAAACTGTTTTTT
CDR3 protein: CASSLTGQNEKLFF

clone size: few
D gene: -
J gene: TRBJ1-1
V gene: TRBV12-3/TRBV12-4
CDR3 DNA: TGTGCCAGCAGTTTAGGGGTGGGACGGAACACTGAAGCTTTCTTT
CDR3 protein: CASSLGVGRNTEAFF

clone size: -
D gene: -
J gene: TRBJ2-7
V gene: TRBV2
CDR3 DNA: TGTGCCAGCAATACTCCGGGACCTTTCTACGAGCAGTACTTC
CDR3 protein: CASNTPGPFYEQYF

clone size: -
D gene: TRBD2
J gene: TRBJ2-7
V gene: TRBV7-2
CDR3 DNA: TGTGCCAGCAGCTTTGAAGGACCGGGACTAGGTTTGAAGGAGCAGTACTTC
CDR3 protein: CASSFEGPGLGLKEQYF

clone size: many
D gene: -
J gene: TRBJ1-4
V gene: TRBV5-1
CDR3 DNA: TGCGCCAGCAGCATCAATTATAATGAAAAACTGTTTTTT
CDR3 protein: CASSINYNEKLFF

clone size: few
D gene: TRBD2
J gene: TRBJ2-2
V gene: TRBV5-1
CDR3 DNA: TGCGCCAGCAGCCCCAGACTAGCGGGAGGTTCCACCGGGGAGCTGTTTTTT
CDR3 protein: CASSPRLAGGSTGELFF

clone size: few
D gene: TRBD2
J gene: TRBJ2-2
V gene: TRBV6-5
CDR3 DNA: TGTGCCAGCAGTTTCCGGGGACTACCGAACACCGGGGAGCTGTTTTTT
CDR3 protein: CASSFRGLPNTGELFF

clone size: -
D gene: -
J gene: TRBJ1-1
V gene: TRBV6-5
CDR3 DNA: TGTGCCAGCAGTTACTCACGGGGGAACGGAGCTTTCTTT
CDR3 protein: CASSYSRGNGAFF

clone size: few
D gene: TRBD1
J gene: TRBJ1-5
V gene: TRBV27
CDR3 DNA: TGTGCCAGCAGTGGACAGGGGGTGGTAGATCAGCCCCAGCATTTT
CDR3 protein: CASSGQGVVDQPQHF

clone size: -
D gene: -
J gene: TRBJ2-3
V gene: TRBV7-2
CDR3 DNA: TGTGCCAGCAGCTTTGGGGCGATTGCAGATACGCAGTATTTT
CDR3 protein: CASSFGAIADTQYF

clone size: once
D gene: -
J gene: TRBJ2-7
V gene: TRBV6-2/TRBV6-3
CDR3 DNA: TGTGCCAGCAGCTCACGTTTCCGGGACAAGGGCCACTACGAGCAGTACTTC
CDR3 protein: CASSSRFRDKGHYEQYF